The rows below give T cell receptor beta chains drawn from one sample of a study of shared clonotypes between healthy human individuals. Profiled with immunoSEQ multiplex PCR; TCRdb holds only in-frame clones, not every one. The repertoire holds more than 550,000 clones, with roughly 72% as singletons. The sequencing sample was made of memory CD4+ T cells sorted from blood. These receptors were taken from a woman aged 25 to 39 in good health. CDR3s include the opening cysteine and the closing phenylalanine or tryptophan. A D gene is named only where the DNA matches it firmly. The listing skips clone size in some rows; elsewhere it reads once, few, many or a size class.

clone_size	j_call	v_call	d_call	cdr3_nt	cdr3_aa
.	TRBJ2-3	TRBV10-1	.	TGCGCCAGCAGTGCGTCGGATGCTAGCACAGATACGCAGTATTTT	CASSASDASTDTQYF
.	TRBJ1-5	TRBV27	TRBD1	TGTGCCAGCAGATACAGGTCAGGGGGAGATCAGCCCCAGCATTTT	CASRYRSGGDQPQHF
.	TRBJ1-5	TRBV19	.	TGTGCCAGTAGAAACCCCGACGGAGGACAGCCCCAGCATTTT	CASRNPDGGQPQHF
.	TRBJ2-5	TRBV5-1	.	TGCGCCAGCAGCTTCCCCGGGGCCCGCCAAGAGACCCAGTACTTC	CASSFPGARQETQYF
.	TRBJ2-1	TRBV5-6	TRBD2	TGTGCCAGCAGCTGGACTAGTCTTCACAATGAGCAGTTCTTC	CASSWTSLHNEQFF
.	TRBJ2-3	TRBV9	.	TGTGCCAGCAGCCCAGAGGAGGGAGTAGTGACAGATACGCAGTATTTT	CASSPEEGVVTDTQYF
once	TRBJ2-1	TRBV7-9	.	TGTGCCAGCAGCCTCCGGCAGGGAACCTACAATGAGCAGTTCTTC	CASSLRQGTYNEQFF
.	TRBJ2-2	TRBV9	TRBD2	TGTGCCAGCGGCCACCCACTAGCGAACAACACCGGGGAGCTGTTTTTT	CASGHPLANNTGELFF
few	TRBJ2-1	TRBV2	.	TGTGCCAGCAACCGTGCGAGCTCCTACAATGAGCAGTTCTTC	CASNRASSYNEQFF
.	TRBJ1-2	TRBV5-1	.	TGCGCCAGCAGCCGGGGCGGGGGCCAACAGTATGGCTACACCTTC	CASSRGGGQQYGYTF
.	TRBJ1-4	TRBV19	TRBD1	TGTGCCACTACGGACAGGTCCACTAATGAAAAACTGTTTTTT	CATTDRSTNEKLFF
.	TRBJ1-1	TRBV20-1	.	TGCAGTGCTAGTCGGGTGAATGCTTTCTTT	CSASRVNAFF
.	TRBJ1-5	TRBV5-1	.	TGCGCCAGCAGCCCTGGACAGTGGAATCAGCCCCAGCATTTT	CASSPGQWNQPQHF
.	TRBJ1-5	TRBV28	.	TGTGCCAGCAGGTCGTCAGGTGGATTGCAGCCCCAGCATTTT	CASRSSGGLQPQHF
.	TRBJ2-1	TRBV25-1	.	TGTGCCAGCAGTGGCGGGACCAGCTCCTACAATGAGCAGTTCTTC	CASSGGTSSYNEQFF
.	TRBJ2-5	TRBV7-2	.	TGTGCCAGCAGAAGATCCGCGGTCGGGATTTGGGAGACCCAGTACTTC	CASRRSAVGIWETQYF
.	TRBJ1-3	TRBV5-8	TRBD1	TGTGCCAGCAGCTTGGGACCGACAGGGGCGGGCGACACCATATATTTT	CASSLGPTGAGDTIYF
.	TRBJ2-1	TRBV9	TRBD2	TGTGCCAGCAGCCATAGCGGGAGCTCCTACAATGAGCAGTTCTTC	CASSHSGSSYNEQFF
.	TRBJ2-3	TRBV19	TRBD2	TGTGCCAGTAGTACCATAGCGGGAGGTTTCGCGGGCACAGATACGCAGTATTTT	CASSTIAGGFAGTDTQYF
.	TRBJ1-4	TRBV5-1	TRBD1	TGCGCCAGCAGCCGGACAGGGTCGGAGGGGGAAAAACTGTTTTTT	CASSRTGSEGEKLFF
many	TRBJ2-1	TRBV19	.	TGTGCCAGTAGTACCCCGTCGCGGACCTCCTACAATGAGCAGTTCTTC	CASSTPSRTSYNEQFF